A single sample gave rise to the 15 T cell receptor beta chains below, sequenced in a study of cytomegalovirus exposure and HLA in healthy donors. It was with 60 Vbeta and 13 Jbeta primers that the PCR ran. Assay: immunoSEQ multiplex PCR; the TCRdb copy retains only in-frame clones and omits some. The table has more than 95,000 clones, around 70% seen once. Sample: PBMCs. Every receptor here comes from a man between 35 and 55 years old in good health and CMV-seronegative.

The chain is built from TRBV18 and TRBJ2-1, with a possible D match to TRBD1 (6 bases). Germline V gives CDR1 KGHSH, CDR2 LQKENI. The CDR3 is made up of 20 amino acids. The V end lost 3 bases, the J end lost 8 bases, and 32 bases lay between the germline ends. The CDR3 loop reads CASSPTRTAKGTQRRDEQFF. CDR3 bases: TGTGCCAGCTCACCTACAAGGACAGCTAAAGGGACCCAACGCCGGGATGAGCAGTTCTTC.

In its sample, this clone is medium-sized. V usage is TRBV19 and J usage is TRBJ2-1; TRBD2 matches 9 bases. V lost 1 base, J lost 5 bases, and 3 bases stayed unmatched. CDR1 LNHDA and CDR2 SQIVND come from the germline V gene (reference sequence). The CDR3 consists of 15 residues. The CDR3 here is CASSIGSGGNNEQFF. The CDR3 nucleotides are TGTGCCAGTAGTATAGGAAGCGGGGGGAACAATGAGCAGTTCTTC.

The CDR3 DNA follows: TGTGCCAGCAGCCTCTACGGGACAGGCTACGAGCAGTACTTC. Translated, it gives CASSLYGTGYEQYF. The genes are TRBV7-9 and TRBJ2-7; 8 bases match TRBD1. The ends lost 5 bases at V and 3 bases at J; junction bases unmatched: 6. This CDR3 contains 14 residues. Per the germline V gene, CDR1 is SEHNR and CDR2 is FQNEAQ (reference sequence).

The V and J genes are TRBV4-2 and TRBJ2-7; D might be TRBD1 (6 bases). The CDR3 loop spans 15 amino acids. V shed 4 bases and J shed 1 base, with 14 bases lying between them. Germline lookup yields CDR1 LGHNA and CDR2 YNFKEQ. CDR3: CASSPDGGQSYEQYF. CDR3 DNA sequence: TGTGCCAGCAGCCCGGATGGTGGACAGTCCTACGAGCAGTACTTC.

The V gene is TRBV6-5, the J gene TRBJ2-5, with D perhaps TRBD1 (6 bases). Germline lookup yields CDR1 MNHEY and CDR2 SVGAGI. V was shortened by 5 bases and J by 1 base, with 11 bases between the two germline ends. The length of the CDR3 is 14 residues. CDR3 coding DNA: TGTGCCAGCAGTCCTACAGGGTCCCAAGAGACCCAGTACTTC. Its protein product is CASSPTGSQETQYF.

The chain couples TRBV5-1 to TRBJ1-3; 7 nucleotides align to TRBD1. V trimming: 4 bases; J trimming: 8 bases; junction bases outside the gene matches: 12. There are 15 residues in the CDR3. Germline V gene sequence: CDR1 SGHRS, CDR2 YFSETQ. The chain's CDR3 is CASSAGTEPSDTIYF. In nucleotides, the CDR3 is TGCGCCAGCAGCGCCGGGACAGAGCCTTCGGACACCATATATTTT.

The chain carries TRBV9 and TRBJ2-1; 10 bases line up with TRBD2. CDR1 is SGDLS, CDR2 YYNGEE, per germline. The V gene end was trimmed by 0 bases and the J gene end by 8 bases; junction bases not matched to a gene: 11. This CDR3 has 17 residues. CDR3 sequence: CASSVGWASGSIYEQFF. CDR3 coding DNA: TGTGCCAGCAGCGTAGGTTGGGCTAGCGGGAGTATCTATGAGCAGTTCTTC.

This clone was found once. For the CDR3, the DNA is TGTGCCAGCAGCGCCGGGTTTAGCACAGATACGCAGTATTTT. It codes for CASSAGFSTDTQYF. The chain is built from TRBV7-8 and TRBJ2-3; D is undetermined. CDR3 length equals 14 residues. In germline, CDR1 is SGHVS, CDR2 FQNEAQ. The V end lost 5 bases, the J end lost 0 bases, and 9 bases lay between the germline ends.

CDR3 in amino acids: CASSQAVDFGELFF. Written as DNA, the CDR3 is TGTGCCAGCAGCCAAGCCGTAGATTTCGGGGAGCTGTTTTTT. The chain couples TRBV4-2 to TRBJ2-2; D is ambiguous. The germline V and J ends were trimmed by 1 base and 7 bases, with 10 bases remaining between them. The CDR3 is 14 residues long. Germline V gives CDR1 LGHNA, CDR2 YNFKEQ.

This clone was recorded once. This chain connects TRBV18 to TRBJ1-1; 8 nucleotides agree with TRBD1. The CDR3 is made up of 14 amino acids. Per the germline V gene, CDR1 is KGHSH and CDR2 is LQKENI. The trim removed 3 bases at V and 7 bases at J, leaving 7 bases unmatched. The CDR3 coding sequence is TGTGCCAGCTCACCTTCGGACAGGGCAGTTGAAGCTTTCTTT. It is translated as CASSPSDRAVEAFF.

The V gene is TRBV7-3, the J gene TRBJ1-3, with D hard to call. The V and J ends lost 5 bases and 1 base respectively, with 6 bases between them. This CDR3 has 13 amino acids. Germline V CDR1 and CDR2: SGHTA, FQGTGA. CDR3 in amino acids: CASSPTSGNTIYF. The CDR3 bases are TGTGCCAGCAGCCCCACTTCTGGAAACACCATATATTTT.

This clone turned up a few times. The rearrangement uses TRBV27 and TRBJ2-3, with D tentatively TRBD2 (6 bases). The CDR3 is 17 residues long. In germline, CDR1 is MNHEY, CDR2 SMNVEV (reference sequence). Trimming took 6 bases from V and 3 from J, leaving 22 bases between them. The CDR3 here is CASSLNLGGGGTDTQYF. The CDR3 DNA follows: TGTGCCAGCAGCCTAAATTTGGGGGGAGGTGGAACAGATACGCAGTATTTT.

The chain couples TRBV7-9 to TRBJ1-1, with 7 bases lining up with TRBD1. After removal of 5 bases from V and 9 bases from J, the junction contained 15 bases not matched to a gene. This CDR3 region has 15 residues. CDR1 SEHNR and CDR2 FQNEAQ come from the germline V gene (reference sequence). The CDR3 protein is CASSPAGQVFQQAFF. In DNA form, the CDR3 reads TGTGCCAGCAGCCCGGCCGGACAGGTGTTTCAACAAGCTTTCTTT. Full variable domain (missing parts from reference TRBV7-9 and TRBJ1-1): DTGVSQNPRHKITKRGQNVTFRCDPISEHNRLYWYRQTLGQGPEFLTYFQNEAQLEKSRLLSDRFSAERPKGSFSTLEIQRTEQGDSAMYLCASSPAGQVFQQAFFGQGTRLTVV.

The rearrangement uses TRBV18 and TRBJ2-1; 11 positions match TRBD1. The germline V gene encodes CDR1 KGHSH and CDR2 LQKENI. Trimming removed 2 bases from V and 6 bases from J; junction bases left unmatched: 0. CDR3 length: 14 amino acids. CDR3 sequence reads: CASSPGTGGNEQFF. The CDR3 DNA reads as TGTGCCAGCTCACCAGGGACAGGGGGCAATGAGCAGTTCTTC.

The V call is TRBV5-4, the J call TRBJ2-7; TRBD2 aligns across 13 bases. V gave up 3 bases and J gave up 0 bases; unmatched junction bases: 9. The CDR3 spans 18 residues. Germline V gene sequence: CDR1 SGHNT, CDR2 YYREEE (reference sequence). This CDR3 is CASSSGTSGAQSSYEQYF. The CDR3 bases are TGTGCCAGCAGCTCAGGGACTAGCGGGGCCCAGAGCTCCTACGAGCAGTACTTC.